A single sample gave rise to the 29 T cell receptor beta chains below, sequenced in a study of blood T cell repertoires in COVID-19. Clones were sequenced by immunoSEQ multiplex PCR, and TCRdb holds only the in-frame ones, with some missing. The sample consists of about 46,000 clones, 75% to 90% of them appearing once. Sequencing was performed on peripheral blood. These receptors came from a human donor in a cohort sampled during active COVID-19. The donor label of this sample is uncertain.

Concerning this clone itself: Other DNA sequences of this sample code for an identical CDR3. The chain recombines TRBV11-2 with TRBJ1-1; the match to TRBD1 covers 7 bases. This CDR3 has 15 residues. CDR1 SGHAT and CDR2 FQNNGV come from the germline V gene. V was pared by 4 bases and J by 0 bases, with 5 bases of the junction left unmatched. CDR3 sequence reads: CASSSRTGLNTEAFF. Here the CDR3 DNA reads TGTGCCAGCAGCTCCAGGACAGGATTGAACACTGAAGCTTTCTTT.

This clone was found once. The J gene is TRBJ2-5, the V gene TRBV6-6, with a possible D match to TRBD1 (6 bases). The CDR3 totals 14 residues. The V end was cut by 2 bases, the J end by 2 bases, with 9 bases between. The germline CDR1 and CDR2 sequences are MNHNY and SVGAGI (reference sequence). The CDR3 loop is CASSYPTGQETQYF. The CDR3 DNA reads TGTGCCAGCAGTTACCCGACAGGACAAGAGACCCAGTACTTC.

This chain links TRBV19 with TRBJ2-5; 7 bases map to TRBD1. The germline gives CDR1 LNHDA, CDR2 SQIVND (reference sequence). This CDR3 has 15 residues. V shed 6 bases and J 2 bases; nucleotides not matched to a gene: 9. The CDR3 here is CASSLYPGQQETQYF. The CDR3 nucleotides read TGTGCCAGTAGCTTGTATCCGGGACAGCAAGAGACCCAGTACTTC.

The chain is built from TRBV24-1 and TRBJ1-3, with 7 bases aligning to TRBD1. With 0 bases clipped from V and 2 bases from J, the junction kept 3 bases outside the gene matches. Germline values: CDR1 KGHDR, CDR2 SFDVKD. There are 16 residues in the CDR3. The CDR3 region is CATSDLNRGPGNTIYF. The CDR3 DNA reads TGTGCCACCAGTGATTTGAATAGGGGGCCTGGAAACACCATATATTTT.

Only a few counts were recorded for this clone. The rearrangement links TRBV7-2 to TRBJ1-2, with 7 positions matching TRBD1. This CDR3 comprises 15 residues. Per germline, CDR1 SGHTA and CDR2 FQGNSA. V lost 5 bases and J lost 6; bases outside the gene matches: 12. The CDR3 protein is CASSARRDSPHGYTF. CDR3 bases: TGTGCCAGCAGCGCACGTAGGGACAGCCCCCATGGCTACACCTTC.

This clone was detected once. The CDR3 region has the DNA TGTGCCATCAGTAAACAGGAAAACACTGAAGCTTTCTTT. Residues: CAISKQENTEAFF. The chain carries TRBV10-3 and TRBJ1-1; possibly TRBD1 for D (5 bases). Germline assignment: CDR1 ENHRY and CDR2 SYGVKD. V lost 5 bases and J 2 bases, leaving 9 bases between the germline ends. This CDR3 region has 13 residues.

The gene calls are TRBV11-2 and TRBJ2-5; 12 nucleotides line up with TRBD2. Unmatched junction bases numbered 15, after V lost 2 bases and J lost 5 bases. The CDR3 is made up of 19 amino acids. Germline CDR1 is SGHAT and CDR2 is FQNNGV. This CDR3 is CASSLPLSSGGARKETQYF. Here the CDR3 DNA reads TGTGCCAGCAGCTTACCACTATCTAGCGGGGGGGCCAGGAAGGAGACCCAGTACTTC.

J is TRBJ2-7 and V is TRBV28; TRBD1 matches 10 bases. The CDR3 has 14 residues. The J segment lost 3 bases and the V segment lost 2 bases, leaving 1 base of the junction unmatched. The V gene's germline CDR1 is MDHEN and CDR2 SYDVKM. CDR3 nucleotides: TGTGCCAGCAGTTTACGGACAGGGGGCTACGAGCAGTACTTC. Its translation is CASSLRTGGYEQYF.

The chain links TRBV27 to TRBJ2-5, with D perhaps TRBD2 (5 bases). Germline V gene data show CDR1 as MNHEY and CDR2 as SMNVEV (reference sequence). Trimming left V 8 bases short and J 2 bases short, with 21 bases between. CDR3 length: 16 residues. The CDR3 DNA reads TGTGCCAGCGAGTCGGGCAGATGGGGAGAGCAAGAGACCCAGTACTTC. Translating it yields CASESGRWGEQETQYF.

The chain joins TRBV5-1 to TRBJ1-6; weak D call: TRBD1 (6 bases). The germline CDR1 and CDR2 sequences are SGHRS and YFSETQ. Trimming left V 4 bases short and J 5 bases short, with 13 bases between. There are 15 residues in the CDR3. The CDR3 DNA reads TGCGCCAGCAGCCCAGCAGGGGCTAATAATTCACCCCTCCACTTT. It encodes CASSPAGANNSPLHF.

This clone was seen a few times. J is TRBJ2-1 and V is TRBV9; 10 nucleotides agree with TRBD2. CDR1 is SGDLS, CDR2 YYNGEE, per germline. The V gene end was trimmed by 7 bases and the J gene end by 9 bases; junction bases not matched to a gene: 10. CDR3 length: 14 residues. CDR3 nucleotides: TGTGCCAGCGCCCTACTTAGCGGGGGGAGTGAGCAGTTCTTC. It encodes CASALLSGGSEQFF.

The chain couples TRBV6-6 to TRBJ2-7; 7 bases map to TRBD1. The germline CDR1 and CDR2 sequences are MNHNY and SVGAGI (reference sequence). This CDR3 region has 14 residues. Unmatched junction bases numbered 10, after V lost 6 bases and J lost 5 bases. CDR3 sequence: CASSENRQGNEQYF. The CDR3 bases are TGTGCCAGCAGCGAGAACCGACAGGGAAACGAGCAGTACTTC.

The genes are TRBV5-4 and TRBJ2-3; 10 bases fit TRBD2. With 3 bases clipped from V and 1 base from J, the junction kept 8 bases outside the gene matches. This CDR3 spans 17 amino acids. Germline V gives CDR1 SGHNT, CDR2 YYREEE (reference sequence). The CDR3 spells CASSSSPTSGGTDTQYF. CDR3 in DNA: TGTGCCAGCAGCTCGAGTCCTACTAGCGGGGGCACAGATACGCAGTATTTT.

The gene calls are TRBV7-2 and TRBJ2-3; 8 bases match TRBD2. This CDR3 is built from 16 residues. The J segment lost 2 bases and the V segment lost 4 bases, leaving 8 bases of the junction unmatched. The germline CDR1 and CDR2 sequences are SGHTA and FQGNSA. The CDR3 here is CASSSFPRGVTDTQYF. In DNA form, the CDR3 reads TGTGCCAGCAGCTCCTTCCCGCGGGGGGTCACAGATACGCAGTATTTT.

This clone was observed a single time. The V call is TRBV27, the J call TRBJ1-2; tentatively, D is TRBD1 (5 bases). The V end lost 4 bases, the J end lost 11 bases, and 14 bases lay between the germline ends. The CDR3 is 12 amino acids. Per the germline V gene, CDR1 is MNHEY and CDR2 is SMNVEV (reference sequence). The CDR3 bases are TGTGCCAGCAGTTCGGGGTGGGGGGAGTACACCTTC. This sequence encodes CASSSGWGEYTF.

This clone was picked up one time. The chain recombines TRBV19 with TRBJ1-5; 7 bases agree with TRBD1. V shed 1 base and J 4 bases; nucleotides not matched to a gene: 7. Looked up from germline, CDR1 is LNHDA and CDR2 is SQIVND (reference sequence). The CDR3 has 16 residues. The DNA of the CDR3 is TGTGCCAGTAGTATAGGAGCAGGGGGTCGAAATCAGCCCCAGCATTTT. Residues: CASSIGAGGRNQPQHF. Using reference TRBV19 and TRBJ1-5 for the parts outside the CDR3, the full variable domain is DGGITQSPKYLFRKEGQNVTLSCEQNLNHDAMYWYRQDPGQGLRLIYYSQIVNDFQKGDIAEGYSVSREKKESFPLTVTSAQKNPTAFYLCASSIGAGGRNQPQHFGDGTRLSIL.

The chain combines TRBV5-5 with TRBJ2-5, with TRBD1 matching 9 bases. The CDR3 is 15 amino acids. Unmatched junction bases numbered 6, after V lost 4 bases and J lost 2 bases. The germline CDR1 and CDR2 sequences are SGHKS and YYEKEE (reference sequence). CDR3 nucleotides: TGTGCCAGCAGCCCGGGACAGGGAGGGCAAGAGACCCAGTACTTC. This codes for CASSPGQGGQETQYF.

The chain is built from TRBV18 and TRBJ2-2; 10 bases align to TRBD2. Germline V gene lookup returns CDR1 KGHSH and CDR2 LQKENI. CDR3 size: 15 residues. With 5 bases clipped from V and 8 bases from J, the junction kept 8 bases outside the gene matches. The CDR3 coding sequence is TGTGCCAGCTCAGCATCCCCGGGACTAGCGGGGGAGCTGTTTTTT. This gives the protein CASSASPGLAGELFF.

The rearrangement joins TRBV12-3 or TRBV12-4 to TRBJ1-1; possibly TRBD1 for D (5 bases). Trimming shortened V by 5 bases and J by 5 bases, and 9 bases separated the two germline ends. The CDR3 is 12 amino acids. Here the CDR3 reads CASSTRTTEAFF. CDR3 nucleotides: TGTGCCAGCAGTACCCGGACAACTGAAGCTTTCTTT.

The J gene is TRBJ2-1, the V gene TRBV3-1 (or the pseudogene TRBV3-2); a weak D match, TRBD2 (6 bases). This CDR3 is built from 14 residues. Germline CDR1 is LGHDT and CDR2 is YNNKEL (reference sequence). V was clipped by 4 bases and J by 5 bases, with 12 bases between them. CDR3 region: CASSPHGGDNEQFF. CDR3 sequence (DNA): TGTGCCAGCAGCCCCCATGGAGGGGACAATGAGCAGTTCTTC.

The sample holds one count of this clone. V and J are TRBV2 and TRBJ2-1; tentatively, D is TRBD1 (6 bases). V was clipped by 5 bases and J by 15 bases, with 17 bases between them. This CDR3 has 12 residues. Germline V gene sequence: CDR1 SNHLY, CDR2 FYNNEI. This CDR3 reads CASSLTGTRWFF. The CDR3 bases are TGTGCCAGCAGTTTAACCGGGACAAGGTGGTTCTTC. Drawing the rest from reference TRBV2 and TRBJ2-1, the complete variable domain is EPEVTQTPSHQVTQMGQEVILRCVPISNHLYFYWYRQILGQKVEFLVSFYNNEISEKSEIFDDQFSVERPDGSNFTLKIRSTKLEDSAMYFCASSLTGTRWFFGPGTRLTVL.

CDR3 coding DNA: TGCGCCAGCAGCCAATCGCGAACCAGGGGTTACGGCTACACCTTC. It encodes CASSQSRTRGYGYTF. This rearrangement joins TRBV4-1 to TRBJ1-2; D is possibly TRBD1 (6 bases). The CDR3 has 15 residues. CDR1 and CDR2 (germline): MGHRA, YSYEKL. V shed 2 bases and J shed 8 bases, with 18 bases lying between them.

This clone has more than one count but fewer than ten. The DNA of the CDR3 is TGTGCCAGTACCCCGGACAGAACCTCGAACACCGGAGGCACTGAAGCTTTCTTT. It yields the protein CASTPDRTSNTGGTEAFF. The V call is TRBV19, the J call TRBJ1-1, with TRBD1 as a possible D gene (6 bases). The germline V and J ends were trimmed by 7 bases and 4 bases, with 28 bases remaining between them. The CDR3 contains 18 residues. Per germline, CDR1 LNHDA and CDR2 SQIVND (reference sequence).

The sample holds a few counts of this clone. V and J are TRBV5-4 and TRBJ2-3, with a weak D call TRBD2 (7 bases). Germline lookup yields CDR1 SGHNT and CDR2 YYREEE (reference sequence). With 8 bases removed from V and 2 bases from J, the gap between germline ends came to 15 bases. The CDR3 totals 14 residues. The CDR3: CASKGGPDTDTQYF. The CDR3 region has the DNA TGTGCCAGTAAGGGGGGGCCGGACACAGATACGCAGTATTTT.

This clone was counted between two and nine times. The V call is TRBV18, the J call TRBJ1-2, with 9 bases aligning to TRBD1. The CDR3 covers 15 residues. V lost 2 bases, J lost 8 bases, and 9 bases stayed unmatched. Germline CDR1 and CDR2: KGHSH and LQKENI. Here the CDR3 DNA reads TGTGCCAGCTCACCAGGGACAGGGCCAAGTGGAGGCTACACCTTC. Its protein product is CASSPGTGPSGGYTF.

The table lists this clone with a few counts. Here the CDR3 reads CASRFQQGANTEAFF. Here the CDR3 DNA reads TGCGCCAGCAGGTTCCAACAGGGGGCGAACACTGAAGCTTTCTTT. V and J are TRBV5-1 and TRBJ1-1, with TRBD1 matching 9 bases. The CDR3 loop spans 15 amino acids. Germline CDR1 and CDR2: SGHRS and YFSETQ. V trimming: 5 bases; J trimming: 1 base; junction bases outside the gene matches: 6.

The chain couples TRBV5-1 to TRBJ1-2; 9 bases map to TRBD1. This CDR3 has 14 amino acids. The trim removed 2 bases at V and 8 bases at J, leaving 7 bases unmatched. The germline CDR1 and CDR2 sequences are SGHRS and YFSETQ. CDR3: CASSFGQGSGGYTF. CDR3 nucleotides: TGCGCCAGCAGCTTCGGACAGGGGTCCGGGGGCTACACCTTC.

The chain combines TRBV19 with TRBJ1-4, with D possibly TRBD1 on 5 matching bases. From germline, CDR1 is LNHDA and CDR2 SQIVND (reference sequence). CDR3 length: 15 residues. Trimming cost V 6 bases and J 6 bases, with 17 bases left between them. CDR3 region: CASSPGRGRDEKLFF. Here the CDR3 DNA reads TGTGCCAGTAGCCCAGGGAGGGGCCGTGATGAAAAACTGTTTTTT.

The chain has TRBV6-5 and TRBJ1-3; no clear D gene. Trimming cost V 6 bases and J 1 base, with 7 bases left between them. Germline CDR1 reads MNHEY; CDR2 reads SVGAGI. The length of the CDR3 is 13 residues. CDR3 sequence: CASRRASGNTIYF. CDR3 coding DNA: TGTGCCAGCAGGAGGGCGTCTGGAAACACCATATATTTT.